This note documents a single TCR beta chain sequence. The antigen remains unidentified. CDR3 length: 14 residues. The V gene's germline CDR1 is MNHNY and CDR2 SVGAGI (reference sequence). The V end lost 7 bases, the J end lost 6 bases, and 18 bases lay between the germline ends. Sequencing used immunoSEQ multiplex PCR; TCRdb keeps in-frame clones, though not all of them. Among 70,000 to 85,000 clones listed, approximately 90% were seen once. This record belongs to a study of resident and recirculating memory T cells in vitiligo. Overall study context: Genomic DNA was extracted from whole homogenized samples, with no cell sorting.

Study outcomes and limitations: No single dominant TCR clone appeared; lesion clonality varied.

The TCR was taken from a male donor with vitiligo. V and J are TRBV6-6 and TRBJ1-1, with D possibly TRBD1 on 5 matching bases. Sequenced sample: blood. The DNA for the CDR3 is TGTGCCAGCATGTTCGACAGCATTCTCGCTGAAGCTTTCTTT. Translation: CASMFDSILAEAFF.